The sequence of this T cell receptor beta chain was determined in a study of blood T cell repertoires in COVID-19. Turning to the study itself: The samples span acute and convalescent COVID-19 from the United States, Italy and Spain. In each case, the material was cDNA or gDNA derived from T cells, B-cell-depleted T cells, or PBMCs.

A remark on this clone: A far larger clone differs by one base, so this is likely a read error.

The data were produced by immunoSEQ multiplex PCR, yet TCRdb's version contains in-frame clones alone and is incomplete. There are roughly 250,000 clones in the sample; 75% to 90% occur only once, and 9.5% to 15% lies in the top ten. The sequence derives from a woman aged 55-69 years with active or convalescent COVID-19. The sequenced sample was peripheral blood.

In DNA form, the CDR3 reads TGTGCCAGCTGTGATGGAGGGGTTCAGCCCCAGCATTTT. This gives the protein CASCDGGVQPQHF. The chain employs TRBV2 and TRBJ1-5, with a tentative D call TRBD1 (5 bases). CDR3 length: 13 amino acids. Per the germline V gene, CDR1 is SNHLY and CDR2 is FYNNEI. Drawing the rest from reference TRBV2 and TRBJ1-5, the complete variable domain is EPEVTQTPSHQVTQMGQEVILRCVPISNHLYFYWYRQILGQKVEFLVSFYNNEISEKSEIFDDQFSVERPDGSNFTLKIRSTKLEDSAMYFCASCDGGVQPQHFGDGTRLSIL.